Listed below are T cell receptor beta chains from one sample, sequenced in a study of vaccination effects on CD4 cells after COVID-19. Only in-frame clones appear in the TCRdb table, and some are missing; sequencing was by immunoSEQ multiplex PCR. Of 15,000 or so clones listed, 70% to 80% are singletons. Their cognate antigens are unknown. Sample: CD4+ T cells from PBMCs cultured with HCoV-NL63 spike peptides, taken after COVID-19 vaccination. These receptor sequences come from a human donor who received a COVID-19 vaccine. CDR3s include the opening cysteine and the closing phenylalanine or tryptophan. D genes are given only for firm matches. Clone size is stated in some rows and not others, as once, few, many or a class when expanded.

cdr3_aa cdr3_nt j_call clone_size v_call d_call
CSVDLAGYGNEQFF TGCAGCGTTGACTTAGCGGGGTATGGCAATGAGCAGTTCTTC TRBJ2-1 - TRBV29-1 TRBD2
CASSEAGGATQYF TGTGCCAGCAGTGAAGCAGGGGGCGCCACCCAGTACTTC TRBJ2-5 few TRBV2 TRBD1
CASSLSGGGPIEQYF TGTGCCAGCAGCTTATCGGGGGGGGGACCAATTGAGCAGTATTTT TRBJ2-3 - TRBV7-2 TRBD2
CASSALAGPYNEQFF TGTGCCAGCAGCGCCCTAGCGGGGCCATACAATGAGCAGTTCTTC TRBJ2-1 - TRBV9 TRBD2
CASSLAGTQNEKLFF TGTGCCAGCAGCTTAGCCGGGACACAGAATGAAAAACTGTTTTTT TRBJ1-4 once TRBV7-2 -
CASSSSGSESGELFF TGTGCCAGCAGCTCCTCGGGCTCCGAATCCGGGGAGCTGTTTTTT TRBJ2-2 - TRBV9 -
CASSYGPGNTEAFF TGTGCCAGCAGTTACGGGCCGGGGAACACTGAAGCTTTCTTT TRBJ1-1 - TRBV6-5 -
CASLIRPGAYGYTF TGTGCCAGCTTAATCAGGCCAGGGGCCTATGGCTACACCTTC TRBJ1-2 - TRBV2 -
CASRPSQQTQYF TGTGCCAGCAGACCTTCCCAGCAGACCCAGTACTTC TRBJ2-5 - TRBV7-2 -
CAITQGARNSPLHF TGTGCCATCACTCAGGGGGCGAGGAATTCACCCCTCCACTTT TRBJ1-6 - TRBV10-3 TRBD1
CASSPRDRRNTEAFF TGTGCCAGCAGCCCTAGGGACAGGAGGAACACTGAAGCTTTCTTT TRBJ1-1 once TRBV11-2 TRBD1
CASMGTHRVIEQYF TGTGCCAGCATGGGGACCCATCGCGTCATCGAGCAGTACTTC TRBJ2-7 - TRBV6-5 -
CASSLAGGLNTEAFF TGTGCCAGCAGCTTGGCAGGGGGGTTAAACACTGAAGCTTTCTTT TRBJ1-1 - TRBV5-4 TRBD1
CASSWVGTEAFF TGTGCCAGCAGTTGGGTGGGCACTGAAGCTTTCTTT TRBJ1-1 - TRBV6-2/TRBV6-3 -
CASSYGRLNGELFF TGTGCCAGCAGTTACGGGCGGCTCAACGGGGAGCTGTTTTTT TRBJ2-2 - TRBV6-2/TRBV6-3 -
CASKGQGKAYEQYF TGTGCCAGTAAGGGACAGGGAAAAGCCTACGAGCAGTACTTC TRBJ2-7 few TRBV19 TRBD1
CASSRFLNYGYTF TGTGCCAGCAGCCGATTCCTTAACTATGGCTACACCTTC TRBJ1-2 few TRBV5-4 -
CASGEGIASGNTIYF TGTGCCAGCGGTGAAGGGATCGCGAGCGGAAACACCATATATTTT TRBJ1-3 - TRBV28 -
CASSLVGGAGELFF TGTGCCAGCAGCTTGGTTGGTGGAGCCGGGGAGCTGTTTTTT TRBJ2-2 - TRBV5-4 -
CASSPSPQVLNYGYTF TGTGCCAGCAGTCCCTCTCCACAAGTACTCAACTATGGCTACACCTTC TRBJ1-2 few TRBV27 -
CASSLAHDRGRFSYEQYF TGTGCCAGCAGCTTAGCTCATGACAGGGGGCGGTTTAGCTACGAGCAGTACTTC TRBJ2-7 - TRBV7-2 TRBD1
CASSPFTGESYGYTF TGTGCCAGCTCACCATTTACGGGGGAGAGCTATGGCTACACCTTC TRBJ1-2 - TRBV18 -